The next 8 T cell receptor beta chains were all read from a single sample in a study of T-cell reconstitution after alpha-beta-depleted transplantation in children. Unique molecular identifiers were incorporated during preparation of the TCRbeta library. MiXCR was run by TCRdb on the PCR reads, yielding one entry per CDR3 protein. The repertoire includes 200,000 to 300,000 distinct CDR3 sequences, approximately 12% of them detected once, and about 2.4% sits in the top ten. The material sequenced was PBMCs from the stem cell graft donor, taken from the stem cell graft. The origin of the receptors is a human donor who donated a stem cell graft to a child with acute lymphoblastic leukemia.

This clonotype was counted many times. The rearrangement links TRBV27 to TRBJ1-5; no definite D call. CDR1 is MNHEY, CDR2 SMNVEV, per germline (reference sequence). Trimming left V 6 bases short and J 4 bases short, with 16 bases between. The CDR3 loop spans 15 amino acids. CDR3 loop: CASRPRGAENQPQHF. CDR3 bases: TGTGCCAGCAGACCTAGAGGAGCAGAGAATCAGCCCCAGCATTTT.

About this clonotype itself: A much bigger clone sits one base away, suggesting this may be a read error. The conserved phenylalanine or tryptophan normally closing the CDR3 is absent here, so this likely arose from a read error. This chain connects TRBV4-2 to TRBJ1-1; D is unclear. Between the trimmed V and J ends, which lost 3 bases and 5 bases, there was a span of 7 bases. Germline values: CDR1 LGHNA, CDR2 YNFKEQ. The CDR3 covers 12 residues. The CDR3 sequence: CASSHGRTEAFI. CDR3 in DNA: TGTGCCAGCAGCCACGGGAGGACTGAAGCTTTCATT.

This clonotype was detected ten times or more. This rearrangement joins TRBV18 to TRBJ2-1, with TRBD1 as a possible D gene (6 bases). V gave up 1 base and J gave up 5 bases, with 15 bases separating them. This CDR3 has 16 amino acids. Germline assignment: CDR1 KGHSH and CDR2 LQKENI. The CDR3 spells CASSPLPGQTHNEQFF. CDR3 nucleotide sequence: TGTGCCAGCTCACCACTACCAGGACAGACCCACAATGAGCAGTTCTTC.

This clonotype was picked up many times. The rearrangement uses TRBV20-1 and TRBJ1-5, with TRBD1 as a possible D gene (5 bases). Trimming shortened V by 3 bases and J by 9 bases, and 18 bases separated the two germline ends. The CDR3 has 14 residues. Per germline, CDR1 DFQATT and CDR2 SNEGSKA (reference sequence). As DNA, the CDR3 is TGCAGTGCTAGTGATGACAGTCGCTTACGGCCCCAGCATTTT. Translated, it gives CSASDDSRLRPQHF.

This clonotype was seen only a few times. The CDR3 sequence: CASSAGAYEQYF. The CDR3 region has the DNA TGTGCCAGCTCGGCAGGGGCCTACGAGCAGTACTTC. V and J are TRBV18 and TRBJ2-7, with D possibly being TRBD1 (6 bases). The CDR3 has 12 residues. Trimming took 6 bases from V and 2 from J, leaving 8 bases between them. CDR1 is KGHSH and CDR2 is LQKENI in the germline V gene.

This clonotype was recorded at least ten times. The chain employs TRBV28 and TRBJ1-6, with a tentative D call TRBD1 (5 bases). CDR3 length: 16 amino acids. CDR1 and CDR2 from the germline V gene are MDHEN and SYDVKM. The V and J ends lost 8 bases and 0 bases respectively, with 14 bases between them. CDR3 sequence (DNA): TGTGCCAGCGATGCGTACAGGAGCTCCTATAATTCACCCCTCCACTTT. Residues: CASDAYRSSYNSPLHF. The entire variable domain, with the rest obtained from reference TRBV28 and TRBJ1-6, is as follows: DVKVTQSSRYLVKRTGEKVFLECVQDMDHENMFWYRQDPGLGLRLIYFSYDVKMKEKGDIPEGYSVSREKKERFSLILESASTNQTSMYLCASDAYRSSYNSPLHFGNGTRLTVT.

This clonotype showed up many times. The CDR3 sequence is CASSSLAGTSYNEQFF. CDR3 coding DNA: TGTGCCAGCAGTTCCCTAGCGGGCACTTCCTACAATGAGCAGTTCTTC. The chain combines TRBV2 with TRBJ2-1, with 8 nucleotides matching TRBD2. V was clipped by 5 bases and J by 1 base; unmatched bases: 7. Germline assignment: CDR1 SNHLY and CDR2 FYNNEI. This CDR3 contains 16 residues. Full variable domain (missing parts from reference TRBV2 and TRBJ2-1): EPEVTQTPSHQVTQMGQEVILRCVPISNHLYFYWYRQILGQKVEFLVSFYNNEISEKSEIFDDQFSVERPDGSNFTLKIRSTKLEDSAMYFCASSSLAGTSYNEQFFGPGTRLTVL.

This clonotype was detected ten times or more. The V call is TRBV20-1, the J call TRBJ1-5; the D is unclear. Germline CDR1 reads DFQATT; CDR2 reads SNEGSKA (reference sequence). The CDR3 extends over 14 amino acids. V shed 3 bases and J shed 8 bases, with 17 bases lying between them. CDR3 in amino acids: CSASKGLGVEPQHF. Here the CDR3 DNA reads TGCAGTGCTAGTAAAGGTCTAGGTGTTGAGCCCCAGCATTTT.